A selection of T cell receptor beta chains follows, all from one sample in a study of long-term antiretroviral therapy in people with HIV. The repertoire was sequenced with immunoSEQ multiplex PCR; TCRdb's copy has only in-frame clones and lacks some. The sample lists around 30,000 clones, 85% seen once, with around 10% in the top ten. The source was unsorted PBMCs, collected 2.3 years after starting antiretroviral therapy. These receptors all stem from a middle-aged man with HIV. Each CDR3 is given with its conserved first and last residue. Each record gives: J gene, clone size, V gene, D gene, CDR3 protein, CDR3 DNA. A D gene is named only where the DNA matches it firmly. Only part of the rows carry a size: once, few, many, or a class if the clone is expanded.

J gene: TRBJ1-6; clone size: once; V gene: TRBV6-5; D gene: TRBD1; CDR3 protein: CASRGQGATNSPLHF; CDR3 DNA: TGTGCCAGCAGGGGACAGGGGGCAACCAATTCACCCCTCCACTTT
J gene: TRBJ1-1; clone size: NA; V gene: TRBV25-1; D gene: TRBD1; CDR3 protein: CASSPATGRITEAFF; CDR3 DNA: TGTGCCAGCAGTCCCGCGACAGGGAGGATCACTGAAGCTTTCTTT
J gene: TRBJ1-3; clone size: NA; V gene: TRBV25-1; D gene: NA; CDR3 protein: CASSQPGSTGNTIYF; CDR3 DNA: TGTGCCAGCAGTCAGCCAGGGAGTACTGGAAACACCATATATTTT
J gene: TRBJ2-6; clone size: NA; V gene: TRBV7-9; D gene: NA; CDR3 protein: CASSWRANVLTF; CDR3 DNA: TGTGCCAGCAGCTGGAGGGCCAACGTCCTGACTTTC
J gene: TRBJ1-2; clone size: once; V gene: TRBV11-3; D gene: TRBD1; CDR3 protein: CASSPGGQGMGYTF; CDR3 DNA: TGTGCCAGCAGCCCAGGAGGACAGGGGATGGGCTACACCTTC
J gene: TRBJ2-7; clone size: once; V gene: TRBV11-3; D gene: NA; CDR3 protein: CASSSEQGLGSYEQYF; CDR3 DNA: TGTGCCAGCAGCTCAGAACAGGGTCTAGGCTCCTACGAGCAGTACTTC
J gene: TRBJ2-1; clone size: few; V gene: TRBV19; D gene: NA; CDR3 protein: CASSIERRGNEQFF; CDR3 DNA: TGTGCCAGTAGTATAGAACGCAGGGGCAATGAGCAGTTCTTC
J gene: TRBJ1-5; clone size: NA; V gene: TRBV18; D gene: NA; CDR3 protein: CASSPQGSNQPQHF; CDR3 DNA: TGTGCCAGCTCACCACAGGGTAGCAATCAGCCCCAGCATTTT
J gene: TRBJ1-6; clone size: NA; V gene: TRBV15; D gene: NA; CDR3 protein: CATSRTGTLNSPLHF; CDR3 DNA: TGTGCCACCAGCAGGACCGGGACCCTCAACTCACCCCTCCACTTT
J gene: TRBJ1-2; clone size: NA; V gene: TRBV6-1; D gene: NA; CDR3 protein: CASSAEVRNYGYTF; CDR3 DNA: TGTGCCAGCAGTGCCGAAGTCAGAAACTATGGCTACACCTTC
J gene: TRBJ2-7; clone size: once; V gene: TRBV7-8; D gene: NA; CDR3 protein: CASSHKGDSYEQYF; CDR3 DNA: TGTGCCAGCAGCCATAAGGGGGATTCCTACGAGCAGTACTTC
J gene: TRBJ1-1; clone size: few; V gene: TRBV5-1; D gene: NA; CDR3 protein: CASSLGGYNTEAFF; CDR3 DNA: TGCGCCAGCAGCTTGGGGGGTTACAACACTGAAGCTTTCTTT
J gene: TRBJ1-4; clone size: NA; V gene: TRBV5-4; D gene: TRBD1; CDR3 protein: CASSFDREVGEKLFF; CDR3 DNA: TGTGCCAGCAGCTTCGACAGGGAAGTAGGTGAAAAACTGTTTTTT
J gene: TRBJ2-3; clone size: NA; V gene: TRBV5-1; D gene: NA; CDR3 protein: CASSLGARRALSTDTQYF; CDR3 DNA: TGCGCCAGCAGCTTGGGCGCTCGGCGGGCACTAAGCACAGATACGCAGTATTTT
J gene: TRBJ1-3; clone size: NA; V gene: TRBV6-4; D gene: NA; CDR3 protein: CASSLLPGPGNTIYF; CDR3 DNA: TGTGCCAGCAGTTTACTCCCAGGGCCCGGAAACACCATATATTTT
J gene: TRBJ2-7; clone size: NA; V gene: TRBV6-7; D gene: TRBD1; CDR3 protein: CASSPGQSYEQYF; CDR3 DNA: TGTGCCAGCAGCCCGGGACAGTCCTACGAGCAGTACTTC
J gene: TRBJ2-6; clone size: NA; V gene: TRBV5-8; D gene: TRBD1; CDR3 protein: CASSSWQTGGPGANVLTF; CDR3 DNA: TGTGCCAGCAGCTCATGGCAGACAGGGGGCCCTGGGGCCAACGTCCTGACTTTC
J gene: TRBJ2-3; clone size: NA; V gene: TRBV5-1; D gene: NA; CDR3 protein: CASSFQGNGGGDTQYF; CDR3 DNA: TGCGCCAGCAGCTTCCAGGGAAACGGTGGTGGGGATACGCAGTATTTT
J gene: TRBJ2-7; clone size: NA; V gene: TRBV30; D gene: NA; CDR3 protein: CAWRARTSYEQYF; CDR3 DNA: TGTGCCTGGAGAGCAAGGACCTCCTACGAGCAGTACTTC
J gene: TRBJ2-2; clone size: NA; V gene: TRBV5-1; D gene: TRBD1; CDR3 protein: CASSLGQGNTGELFF; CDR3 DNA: TGCGCCAGCAGCTTAGGACAGGGAAACACCGGGGAGCTGTTTTTT
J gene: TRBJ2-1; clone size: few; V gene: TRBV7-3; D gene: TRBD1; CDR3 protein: CASSPGGSANEQFF; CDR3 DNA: TGTGCCAGCAGCCCAGGGGGTTCGGCCAATGAGCAGTTCTTC
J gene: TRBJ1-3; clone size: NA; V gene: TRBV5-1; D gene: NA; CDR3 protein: CASSEGTRNVGNTIYF; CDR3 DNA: TGCGCCAGCAGCGAAGGGACTCGGAACGTTGGAAACACCATATATTTT
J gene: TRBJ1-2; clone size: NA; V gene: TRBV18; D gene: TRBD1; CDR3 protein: CASSPLGVGQLQIVGYGYTF; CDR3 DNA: TGTGCCAGCTCACCCCTTGGGGTGGGACAGCTCCAGATCGTAGGCTATGGCTACACCTTC
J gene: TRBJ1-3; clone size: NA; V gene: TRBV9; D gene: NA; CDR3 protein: CASSPDPSGNTIYF; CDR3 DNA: TGTGCCAGCAGCCCGGACCCCTCTGGAAACACCATATATTTT
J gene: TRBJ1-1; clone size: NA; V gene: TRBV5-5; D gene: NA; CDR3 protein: CASSLVEGTEAFF; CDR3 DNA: TGTGCCAGCAGCTTGGTGGAGGGGACTGAAGCTTTCTTT
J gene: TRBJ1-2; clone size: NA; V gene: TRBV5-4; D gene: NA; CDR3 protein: CASSFEGDYGYTF; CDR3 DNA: TGTGCCAGCAGCTTCGAGGGTGACTATGGCTACACCTTC